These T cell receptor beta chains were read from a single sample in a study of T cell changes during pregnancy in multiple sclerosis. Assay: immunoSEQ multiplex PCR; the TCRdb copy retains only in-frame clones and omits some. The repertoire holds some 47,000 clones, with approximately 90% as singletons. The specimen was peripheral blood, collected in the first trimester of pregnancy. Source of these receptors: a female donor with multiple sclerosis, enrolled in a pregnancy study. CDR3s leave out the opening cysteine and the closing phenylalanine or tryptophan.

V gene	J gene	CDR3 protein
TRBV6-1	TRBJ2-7	ASSESAGGPHEQY
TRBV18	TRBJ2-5	ASSPSLGGVKTQY
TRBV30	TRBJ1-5	AWDRGNQPQH
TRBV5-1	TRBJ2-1	ASSRDRNDNEQF
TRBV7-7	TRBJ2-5	ASSLVYRGTQY
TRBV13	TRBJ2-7	ASSLTHLRDRSSYEQY
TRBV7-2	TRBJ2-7	ASSLRLSGLYEQY
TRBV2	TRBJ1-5	ASSDSGWRYSNQPQH
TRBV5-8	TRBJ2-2	ASSSRDTYTGELF
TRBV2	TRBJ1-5	ASSGGNQPQH
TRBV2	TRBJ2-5	ASRSSSGGSYQETQY
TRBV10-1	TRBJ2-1	ASSLTSGVPNEQF
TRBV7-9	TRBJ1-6	ASSLFGGVH
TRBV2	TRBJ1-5	ATAGDAGGQPQH
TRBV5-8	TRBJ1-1	ASSLWGRATEAF
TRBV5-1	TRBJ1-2	ASSFGTGDGYT
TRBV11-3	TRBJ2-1	ASSSTGAYNEQF
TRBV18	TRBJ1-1	ASSPRSGGRGTEAF
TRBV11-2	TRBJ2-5	ASSFGLRGWTQY
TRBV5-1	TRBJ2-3	ASRLPNTGGTDTQY
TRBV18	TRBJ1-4	ASSAPRSRGQEKLF
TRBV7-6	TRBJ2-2	ASSPIAGGPGRTGELF
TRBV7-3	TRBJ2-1	ASSLSRENEQF
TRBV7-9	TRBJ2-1	ASSSLGGASSYNEQF
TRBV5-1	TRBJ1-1	ASSLGIRDSEAF
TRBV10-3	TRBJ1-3	AIRGDRGLSGNTIY
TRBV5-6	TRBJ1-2	ASSFDAGRSYGYT
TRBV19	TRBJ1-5	ASRPGQGGQPQH
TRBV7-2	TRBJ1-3	ASSPRIRGGNTIY
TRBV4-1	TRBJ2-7	ASSQGTGDNYEQY
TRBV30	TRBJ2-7	AWTPNWALYEQY
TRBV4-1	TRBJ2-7	ASSLRGGSGGAAGEQY
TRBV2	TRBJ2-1	ASETTGTGNEQF
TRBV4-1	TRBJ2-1	ASSPRGGAKNEQF
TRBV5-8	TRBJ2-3	ASGLTDTQY
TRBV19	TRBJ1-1	ASIRRGGRTEAF
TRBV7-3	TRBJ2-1	ASSLGTGGNEQF
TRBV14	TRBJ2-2	ASSQQFAGELF
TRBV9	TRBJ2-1	ASSVLAGGSYNEQF
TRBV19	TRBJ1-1	ASNRGQGGVTEAF